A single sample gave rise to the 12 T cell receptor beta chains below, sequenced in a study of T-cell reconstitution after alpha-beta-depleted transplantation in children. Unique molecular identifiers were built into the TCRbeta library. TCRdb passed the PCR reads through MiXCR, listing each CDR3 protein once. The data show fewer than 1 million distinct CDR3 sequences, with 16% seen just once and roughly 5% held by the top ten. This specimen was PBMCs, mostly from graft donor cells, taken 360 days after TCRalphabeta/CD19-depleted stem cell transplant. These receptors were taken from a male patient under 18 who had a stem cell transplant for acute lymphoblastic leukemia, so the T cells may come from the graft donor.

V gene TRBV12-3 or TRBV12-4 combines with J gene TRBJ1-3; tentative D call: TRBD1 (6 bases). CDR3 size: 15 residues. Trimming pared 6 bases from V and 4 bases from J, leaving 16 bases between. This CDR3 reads CASRIQGTSGNTIYF. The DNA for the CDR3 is TGTGCCAGCAGGATACAGGGTACCTCCGGAAACACCATATATTTT.

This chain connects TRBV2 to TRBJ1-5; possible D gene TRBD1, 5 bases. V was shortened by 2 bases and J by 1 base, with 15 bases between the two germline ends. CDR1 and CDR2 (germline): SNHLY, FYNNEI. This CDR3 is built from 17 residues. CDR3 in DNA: TGTGCCAGCAGTGAACTCAGAGGGGCGCGGAGCAATCAGCCCCAGCATTTT. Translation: CASSELRGARSNQPQHF.

This CDR3 reads CASSLAIGQANTEAFF. The CDR3 DNA follows: TGCGCCAGCAGCTTGGCCATCGGGCAGGCGAACACTGAAGCTTTCTTT. This sequence joins TRBV5-1 and TRBJ1-1; D call uncertain. Looked up from germline, CDR1 is SGHRS and CDR2 is YFSETQ. The CDR3 is made up of 16 amino acids. V was clipped by 0 bases and J by 1 base, with 13 bases between them.

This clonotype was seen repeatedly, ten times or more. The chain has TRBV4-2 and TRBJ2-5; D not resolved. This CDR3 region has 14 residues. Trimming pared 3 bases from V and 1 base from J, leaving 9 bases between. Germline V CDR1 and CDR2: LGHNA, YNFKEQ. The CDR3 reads CASSHTASQETQYF. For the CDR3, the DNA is TGTGCCAGCAGCCACACAGCCAGCCAAGAGACCCAGTACTTC.

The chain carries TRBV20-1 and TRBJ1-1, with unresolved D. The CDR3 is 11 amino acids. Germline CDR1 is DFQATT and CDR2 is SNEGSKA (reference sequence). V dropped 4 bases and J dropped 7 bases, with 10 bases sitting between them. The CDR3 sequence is CSATEFYEAFF. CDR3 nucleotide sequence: TGCAGTGCTACAGAATTCTATGAAGCTTTCTTT.

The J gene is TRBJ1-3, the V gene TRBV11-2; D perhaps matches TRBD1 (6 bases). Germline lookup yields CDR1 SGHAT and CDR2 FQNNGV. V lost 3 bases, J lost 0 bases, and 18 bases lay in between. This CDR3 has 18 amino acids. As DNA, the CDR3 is TGTGCCAGCAGCTTTCTCGAAAGGAGGGGGTTCTCTGGAAACACCATATATTTT. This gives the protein CASSFLERRGFSGNTIYF.

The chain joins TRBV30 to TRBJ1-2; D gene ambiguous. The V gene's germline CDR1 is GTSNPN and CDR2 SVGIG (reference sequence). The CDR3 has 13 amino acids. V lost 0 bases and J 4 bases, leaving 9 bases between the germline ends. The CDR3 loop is CAWSVGGPYGYTF. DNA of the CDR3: TGTGCCTGGAGTGTGGGCGGACCCTATGGCTACACCTTC.

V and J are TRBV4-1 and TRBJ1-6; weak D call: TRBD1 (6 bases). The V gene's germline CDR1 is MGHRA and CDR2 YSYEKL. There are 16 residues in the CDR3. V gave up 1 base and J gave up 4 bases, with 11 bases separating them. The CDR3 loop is CASSQGRTGYNSPLHF. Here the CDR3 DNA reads TGCGCCAGCAGCCAAGGAAGAACAGGGTATAATTCACCCCTCCACTTT.

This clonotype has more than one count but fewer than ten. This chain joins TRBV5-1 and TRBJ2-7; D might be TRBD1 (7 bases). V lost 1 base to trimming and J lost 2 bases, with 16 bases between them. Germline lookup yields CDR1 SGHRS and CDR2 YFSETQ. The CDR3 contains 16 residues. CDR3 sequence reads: CASSLYQGGRTYEQYF. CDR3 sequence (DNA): TGCGCCAGCAGCTTGTACCAGGGGGGAAGGACCTACGAGCAGTACTTC.

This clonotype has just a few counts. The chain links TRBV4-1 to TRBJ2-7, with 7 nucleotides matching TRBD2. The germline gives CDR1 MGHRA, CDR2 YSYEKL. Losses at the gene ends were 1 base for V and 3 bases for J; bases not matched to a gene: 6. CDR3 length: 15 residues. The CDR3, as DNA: TGCGCCAGCAGCCAAGTGCTAGCGGCCCTCTACGAGCAGTACTTC. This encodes CASSQVLAALYEQYF.

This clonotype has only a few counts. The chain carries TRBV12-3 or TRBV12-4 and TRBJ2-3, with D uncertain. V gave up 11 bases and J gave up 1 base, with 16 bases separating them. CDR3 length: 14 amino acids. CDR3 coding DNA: TGTGCCTCCAGTCGCGATGGTGGCACAGATACGCAGTATTTT. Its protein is CASSRDGGTDTQYF.

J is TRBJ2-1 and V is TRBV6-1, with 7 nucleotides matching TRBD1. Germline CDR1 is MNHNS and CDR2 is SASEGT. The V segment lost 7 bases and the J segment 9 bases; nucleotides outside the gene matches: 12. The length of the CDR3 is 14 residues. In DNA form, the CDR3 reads TGTGCCAGCAAAATCAATCCGACAGGGCTTGAGCAGTTCTTC. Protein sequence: CASKINPTGLEQFF.